One and the same sample provided the 25 T cell receptor beta chains below, sequenced in a study of monozygotic twins with inflammatory bowel disease. Reanalyzing the 5' RACE reads, TCRdb keeps one entry per CDR3 protein, without DNA. The sample has 300,000 to 450,000 distinct CDR3 sequences; the top ten hold around 2.6%. Sequencing was carried out using blood. The origin of the receptors is a human donor with ulcerative colitis or Crohn's disease, or a healthy co-twin of an affected twin (not recorded which).

The chain combines TRBV6-1 with TRBJ2-1; lacking DNA, the TRBD2 call made by TCRdb goes unchecked. Germline V lookup: CDR1 MNHNS, CDR2 SASEGT. The CDR3 loop spans 18 amino acids. The CDR3 protein is CASSDLLRRTSSYNEQFF.

This chain joins TRBV6-2 or TRBV6-3 and TRBJ2-7; TCRdb indicates TRBD1, and absent DNA this call remains unverified. The CDR3 contains 16 residues. Germline V gene data show CDR1 as MNHEY and CDR2 as SVGEGT. The CDR3 sequence is CASSYPDRGLSYEQYF.

CDR3: CASSLREGYEQYF. The rearrangement joins TRBV5-6 to TRBJ2-7; TCRdb's D call, TRBD1, is unchecked because there is no DNA. Germline CDR1 is SGHDT and CDR2 is YYEEEE. The CDR3 spans 13 residues.

V gene TRBV18 combines with J gene TRBJ1-1. The germline V gene encodes CDR1 KGHSH and CDR2 LQKENI. The CDR3 loop spans 15 amino acids. The CDR3 sequence: CASSPQKVMNTEAFF.

The chain couples TRBV9 to TRBJ2-1; the D call from TCRdb, TRBD2, cannot be confirmed without DNA. The CDR3 length is 17 residues. Germline loops: CDR1 SGDLS, CDR2 YYNGEE. CDR3 sequence reads: CASSPRGSGVSYNEQFF.

The V gene is TRBV20-1, the J gene TRBJ2-1; the TCRdb call, TRBD1, lacks DNA for checking. The length of the CDR3 is 14 residues. Looked up from germline, CDR1 is DFQATT and CDR2 is SNEGSKA (reference sequence). CDR3: CSAKSGVSYNEQFF.

The chain recombines TRBV4-2 with TRBJ1-4. This CDR3 spans 14 amino acids. The germline CDR1 and CDR2 sequences are LGHNA and YNFKEQ. CDR3 amino acids: CASSHTSGGEKLFF.

CDR3 in amino acids: CASSLGTLGYGYTF. The rearrangement uses TRBV7-2 and TRBJ1-2. Germline V lookup: CDR1 SGHTA, CDR2 FQGNSA. CDR3 length: 14 residues.

The gene calls are TRBV5-1 and TRBJ1-3; TCRdb designates TRBD1, a call that cannot be tested without DNA. This CDR3 spans 16 amino acids. Germline CDR1 and CDR2: SGHRS and YFSETQ. The CDR3 loop is CASSSSPGPTGNTIYF.

The chain has TRBV7-2 and TRBJ2-3; TCRdb selects TRBD2, and the lack of DNA leaves this call unchecked. The length of the CDR3 is 14 residues. CDR1 SGHTA and CDR2 FQGNSA come from the germline V gene. The chain's CDR3 is CASSSGPLTDTQYF.

V is TRBV12-3 or TRBV12-4 and J is TRBJ1-5. This CDR3 has 15 amino acids. CDR3 sequence: CASSFALGVDQPQHF.

Here the CDR3 reads CASSLRTKETQYF. The J gene is TRBJ2-5, the V gene TRBV6-2 or TRBV6-3; TCRdb designates TRBD2, a call that cannot be tested without DNA. The CDR3 has 13 residues. Germline V lookup: CDR1 MNHEY, CDR2 SVGEGT.

The chain joins TRBV12-3 or TRBV12-4 to TRBJ1-1; the D call of TRBD1 rests on TCRdb alone, since no DNA is present to check it. The CDR3 contains 13 residues. The CDR3 sequence is CASTRDRGCEAFF.

The chain carries TRBV27 and TRBJ1-6; the D call from TCRdb, TRBD1, cannot be confirmed without DNA. The CDR3 runs 14 residues. In germline, CDR1 is MNHEY, CDR2 SMNVEV (reference sequence). This CDR3 reads CASRAGTGDSPLHF.

This chain joins TRBV6-5 and TRBJ2-3; lacking DNA, the TRBD2 call made by TCRdb goes unchecked. There are 14 residues in the CDR3. Germline CDR1 and CDR2: MNHEY and SVGAGI. The CDR3 is CASSLQRQLDTQYF.

V usage is TRBV30 and J usage is TRBJ2-7. The CDR3 has 14 residues. Germline V gene sequence: CDR1 GTSNPN, CDR2 SVGIG (reference sequence). CDR3 region: CAWRSSWSSYEQYF.

The V and J genes are TRBV4-3 and TRBJ2-7; TCRdb designates TRBD1, a call that cannot be tested without DNA. The CDR3 sequence is 16 residues long. Germline V gene lookup returns CDR1 LGHNA and CDR2 YSLEER. The chain's CDR3 is CASSQVGGGLSYEQYF.

This chain uses TRBV5-1 with TRBJ2-2; no DNA is available, so the TRBD1 call from TCRdb remains unchecked. CDR3 length: 15 amino acids. In germline, CDR1 is SGHRS, CDR2 YFSETQ. CDR3: CASSLATGHTGELFF.

This chain joins TRBV15 and TRBJ2-7; there is no DNA to check the TCRdb D call of TRBD1. The CDR3 runs 13 residues. Per germline, CDR1 LNHNV and CDR2 YYDKDF (reference sequence). The CDR3 reads CATSLRQGAREYF.

CDR3 amino acids: CASSPLSGTSYNEQFF. The gene calls are TRBV4-2 and TRBJ2-1; TCRdb selects TRBD2, and the lack of DNA leaves this call unchecked. CDR3 length: 16 residues. Germline V gene sequence: CDR1 LGHNA, CDR2 YNFKEQ.

The rearrangement uses TRBV6-5 and TRBJ1-5; TCRdb designates TRBD1, a call that cannot be tested without DNA. The CDR3 totals 16 residues. Germline loops: CDR1 MNHEY, CDR2 SVGAGI. CDR3 residues: CASSLGTGGSNQPQHF.

This chain connects TRBV10-3 to TRBJ2-5; TCRdb's assignment of TRBD1 cannot be checked, as there is no DNA. The CDR3 sequence is 19 residues long. Germline assignment: CDR1 ENHRY and CDR2 SYGVKD. This chain's CDR3 is CAISEAIGGRTIIREAQYF.

This chain connects TRBV6-1 to TRBJ1-3. This CDR3 spans 14 amino acids. CDR1 is MNHNS and CDR2 is SASEGT in the germline V gene. The CDR3 sequence is CASSGPASGNTIYF.

The rearrangement joins TRBV5-1 to TRBJ2-1; the TCRdb D gene call, TRBD2, has no DNA to confirm it. Germline V CDR1 and CDR2: SGHRS, YFSETQ. The CDR3 loop spans 16 amino acids. The CDR3 sequence is CASSLARTRGNNEQFF.

CDR3 amino acids: CSAQPAMGQGSYEQYF. This chain joins TRBV20-1 and TRBJ2-7; TCRdb proposes TRBD1, but this gene call is untestable without DNA. This CDR3 has 16 residues. Germline-derived CDR1 and CDR2 are DFQATT and SNEGSKA (reference sequence).